These 17 T cell receptor beta chains came from one sample sequenced in a study of cytomegalovirus exposure and HLA in healthy donors. Primers: 60 Vbeta forward and 13 Jbeta reverse. TCRdb keeps only in-frame clones here, not all; method: immunoSEQ multiplex PCR. The sample records 65,000 to 75,000 clones, 65% to 70% being singletons. Input material: PBMCs. The receptors derive from a woman younger than 45 in good health and CMV-seronegative.

The chain recombines TRBV7-7 with TRBJ2-5; TRBD1 is a possible D gene (5 bases). Trimming stripped 1 base from V and 0 bases from J, with 12 bases between. From germline, CDR1 is SSHAT and CDR2 FNYEAQ (reference sequence). This CDR3 contains 16 residues. Written as DNA, the CDR3 is TGTGCCAGCAGCTTAGGGACCTGGGGCGACCAAGAGACCCAGTACTTC. Protein sequence: CASSLGTWGDQETQYF.

The chain carries TRBV4-1 and TRBJ1-6; the D is unclear. The CDR3 spans 12 residues. V was clipped by 0 bases and J by 12 bases, with 6 bases between them. Germline CDR1 is MGHRA and CDR2 is YSYEKL. The CDR3: CASSQDRRPLHF. CDR3 coding DNA: TGCGCCAGCAGCCAAGATAGGAGACCCCTCCACTTT.

This clone was seen a handful of times. The V call is TRBV5-4, the J call TRBJ1-3; unclear D gene. The germline gives CDR1 SGHNT, CDR2 YYREEE (reference sequence). CDR3 length: 12 residues. The V end lost 1 base, the J end lost 4 bases, and 3 bases lay between the germline ends. CDR3 region: CASSLTGNTIYF. In nucleotides, the CDR3 is TGTGCCAGCAGCTTGACAGGAAACACCATATATTTT.

This clone has just a few counts. This same CDR3 is encoded by further DNA sequences in the sample. The chain recombines TRBV7-9 with TRBJ2-2; TRBD1 matches 8 bases. CDR1 is SEHNR, CDR2 FQNEAQ, per germline (reference sequence). The CDR3 has 15 residues. Losses at the gene ends were 3 bases for V and 3 bases for J; bases not matched to a gene: 3. The CDR3 DNA sequence: TGTGCCAGCAGCTTGGGGACAGGAGACACCGGGGAGCTGTTTTTT. Translated, it gives CASSLGTGDTGELFF.

The chain links TRBV6-6 to TRBJ1-2, with D maybe TRBD1 (5 bases). Germline V gene sequence: CDR1 MNHNY, CDR2 SVGAGI (reference sequence). The CDR3 runs to 13 residues. V lost 2 bases, J lost 8 bases, and 12 bases lay in between. The DNA for the CDR3 is TGTGCCAGCAGTTACGGGAGGGGCAGGGGCTACACCTTC. Translation: CASSYGRGRGYTF.

The chain recombines TRBV5-1 with TRBJ1-2; 11 nucleotides agree with TRBD1. The J segment lost 7 bases and the V segment lost 0 bases, leaving 8 bases of the junction unmatched. The germline V gene has CDR1 SGHRS and CDR2 YFSETQ. The CDR3 has 16 residues. The CDR3 spells CASSLGLGQGAGGYTF. In nucleotides, the CDR3 is TGCGCCAGCAGCTTGGGACTCGGACAGGGGGCCGGTGGCTACACCTTC.

The V gene is TRBV18, the J gene TRBJ2-1; 12 bases are shared with TRBD2. The junction had 2 bases not matched to a gene; V was cut back by 3 bases and J by 8 bases. This CDR3 comprises 14 residues. The V gene's germline CDR1 is KGHSH and CDR2 LQKENI. Here the CDR3 reads CASSPASGGDEQFF. DNA for the CDR3: TGTGCCAGCTCACCGGCTAGCGGGGGGGATGAGCAGTTCTTC.

The rearrangement uses TRBV7-2 and TRBJ2-3, with D possibly TRBD2 on 5 matching bases. Germline CDR1 reads SGHTA; CDR2 reads FQGNSA. V lost 2 bases to trimming and J lost 2 bases, with 11 bases between them. CDR3 length equals 15 residues. DNA of the CDR3: TGTGCCAGCAGCTTATCGCGGGTCATCACAGATACGCAGTATTTT. Encoded protein: CASSLSRVITDTQYF. Based on the CDR3 plus reference TRBV7-2 and TRBJ2-3, the full variable domain is GAGVSQSPSNKVTEKGKDVELRCDPISGHTALYWYRQSLGQGLEFLIYFQGNSAPDKSGLPSDRFSAERTGGSVSTLTIQRTQQEDSAVYLCASSLSRVITDTQYFGPGTRLTVL.

The chain has TRBV7-2 and TRBJ2-1; 8 bases map to TRBD2. V trimming: 1 base; J trimming: 8 bases; junction bases outside the gene matches: 7. CDR3 length: 15 residues. Germline CDR1 and CDR2: SGHTA and FQGNSA. In DNA, the CDR3 is TGTGCCAGCAGCTTAGGGACTAGCCTCTTCGATGAGCAGTTCTTC. It codes for CASSLGTSLFDEQFF.

The rearrangement links TRBV21-1 to TRBJ1-6; no check of the table's D call, TRBD1, against the DNA was made. TRBV21-1 is labeled a pseudogene. This CDR3 spans 14 amino acids. CDR3 sequence reads: CASHRGQANSPLHF. The CDR3, as DNA: TGTGCCAGCCATAGGGGACAAGCCAATTCACCCCTCCACTTT.

The chain has TRBV7-9 and TRBJ2-3; a weak D match, TRBD2 (5 bases). CDR1 is SEHNR and CDR2 is FQNEAQ in the germline V gene (reference sequence). This CDR3 region has 14 residues. V lost 4 bases, J lost 1 base, and 9 bases lay in between. The DNA of the CDR3 is TGTGCCAGCAGCTCTAACGGGGGCACAGATACGCAGTATTTT. It encodes CASSSNGGTDTQYF.

The rearrangement links TRBV28 to TRBJ2-3, with TRBD1 matching over 7 bases. Losses at the gene ends were 10 bases for V and 6 bases for J; bases not matched to a gene: 4. The CDR3 totals 11 residues. The V gene's germline CDR1 is MDHEN and CDR2 SYDVKM. CDR3 amino acids: CAISRGDTQYF. The CDR3 DNA reads as TGTGCCATCTCCAGGGGGGATACGCAGTATTTT.

The V and J genes are TRBV4-3 and TRBJ2-1; TRBD1 aligns across 7 bases. V shed 0 bases, J shed 2 bases, and the junction held 7 bases outside the gene matches. Germline CDR1 reads LGHNA; CDR2 reads YSLEER. CDR3 length: 17 residues. The CDR3 reads CASSQDPAGGTYNEQFF. The CDR3 bases are TGCGCCAGCAGCCAAGATCCCGCAGGGGGTACCTACAATGAGCAGTTCTTC.

As DNA, the CDR3 is TGTGCCTGGAGTCCCACATTAGGGGGCAGGGGGAACACTGAAGCTTTCTTT. It is translated as CAWSPTLGGRGNTEAFF. V is TRBV30 and J is TRBJ1-1; TRBD1 aligns across 7 bases. Germline V gives CDR1 GTSNPN, CDR2 SVGIG (reference sequence). The CDR3 length is 17 residues. With 2 bases clipped from V and 1 base from J, the junction kept 13 bases outside the gene matches.

The table lists this clone with a count of one. V is TRBV6-1 and J is TRBJ2-3; D call uncertain. V lost 2 bases and J lost 0, with 6 bases in between. CDR3 length equals 14 residues. Germline V gene data show CDR1 as MNHNS and CDR2 as SASEGT. Written as DNA, the CDR3 is TGTGCCAGCAGTGAAATGAGCAGCACAGATACGCAGTATTTT. Protein product: CASSEMSSTDTQYF.

V is TRBV19 and J is TRBJ1-5; a weak D match, TRBD1 (5 bases). There are 16 residues in the CDR3. The germline V gene has CDR1 LNHDA and CDR2 SQIVND (reference sequence). V dropped 4 bases and J dropped 0 bases, with 13 bases sitting between them. The CDR3 bases are TGTGCCAGTAGTACGCGGACAAGAGTTAGCAATCAGCCCCAGCATTTT. The encoded protein is CASSTRTRVSNQPQHF.

Within the sample, this clone is medium-sized. The chain recombines TRBV5-8 with TRBJ2-7, with 8 bases lining up with TRBD1. Germline values: CDR1 SGHTS, CDR2 YDEGEE. After removal of 4 bases from V and 1 base from J, the junction contained 10 bases not matched to a gene. The CDR3 is 16 residues long. As DNA, the CDR3 is TGTGCCAGCAGCACCCCCCAGGGGGCGCCGTCCTACGAGCAGTACTTC. Protein product: CASSTPQGAPSYEQYF.